What follows describes a single T cell receptor beta chain. The data derive from a study of cytomegalovirus exposure and HLA in healthy donors. PCR employed 60 Vbeta and 13 Jbeta primers. TCRdb's table, derived via immunoSEQ multiplex PCR, lists solely in-frame clones and lacks some. The sample shows around 100,000 clones, approximately 84% of them seen only once. The CDR3 has 15 amino acids. The V segment lost 1 base and the J segment 8 bases; nucleotides outside the gene matches: 6. CDR1 and CDR2 from the germline V gene are SNHLY and FYNNEI. The sequencing sample was made of PBMCs. The V call is TRBV2, the J call TRBJ2-1; 9 nucleotides align to TRBD2. The clonotype comes from a woman younger than 30 in good health and CMV-seropositive. The CDR3 is CASSEGRGGLYEQFF. CDR3 in DNA: TGTGCCAGCAGTGAAGGGCGGGGGGGCCTCTATGAGCAGTTCTTC.